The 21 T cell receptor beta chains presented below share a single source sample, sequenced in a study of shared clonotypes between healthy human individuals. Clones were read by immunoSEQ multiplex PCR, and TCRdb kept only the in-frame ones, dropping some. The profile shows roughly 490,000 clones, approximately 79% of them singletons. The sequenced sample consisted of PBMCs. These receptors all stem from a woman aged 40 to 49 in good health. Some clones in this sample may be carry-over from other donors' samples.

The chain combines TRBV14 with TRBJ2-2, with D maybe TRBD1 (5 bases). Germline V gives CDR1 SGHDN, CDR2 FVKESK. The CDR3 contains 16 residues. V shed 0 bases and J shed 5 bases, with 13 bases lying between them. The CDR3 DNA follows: TGTGCCAGCAGCCAAGACAGGGTTACGGTAACCGGGGAGCTGTTTTTT. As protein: CASSQDRVTVTGELFF.

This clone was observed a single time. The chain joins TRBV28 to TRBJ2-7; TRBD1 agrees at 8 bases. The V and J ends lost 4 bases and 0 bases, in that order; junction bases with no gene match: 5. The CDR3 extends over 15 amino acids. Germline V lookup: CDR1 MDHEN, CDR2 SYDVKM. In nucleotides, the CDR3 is TGTGCCAGCAGTTCAGGGGGCGTAAACTCCTACGAGCAGTACTTC. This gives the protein CASSSGGVNSYEQYF.

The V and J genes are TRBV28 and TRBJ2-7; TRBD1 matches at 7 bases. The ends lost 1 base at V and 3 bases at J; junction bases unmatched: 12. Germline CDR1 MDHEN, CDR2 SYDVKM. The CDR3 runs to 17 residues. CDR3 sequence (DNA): TGTGCCAGCAGTTTATTGGCCCCCGGGACAGATTTCTACGAGCAGTACTTC. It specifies CASSLLAPGTDFYEQYF.

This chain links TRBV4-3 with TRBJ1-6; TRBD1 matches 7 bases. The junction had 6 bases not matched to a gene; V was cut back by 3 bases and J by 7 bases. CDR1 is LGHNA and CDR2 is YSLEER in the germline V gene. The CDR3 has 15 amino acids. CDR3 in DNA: TGCGCCAGCAGCCACACCGGGACAGCGAATTCACCCCTCCACTTT. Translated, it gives CASSHTGTANSPLHF.

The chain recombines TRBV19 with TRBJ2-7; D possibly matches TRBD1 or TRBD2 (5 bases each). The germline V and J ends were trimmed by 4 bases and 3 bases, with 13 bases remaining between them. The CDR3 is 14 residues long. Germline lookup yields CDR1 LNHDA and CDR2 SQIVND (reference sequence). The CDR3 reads CASSTPGTHYEQYF. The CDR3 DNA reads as TGTGCCAGTAGTACTCCCGGGACCCACTACGAGCAGTACTTC.

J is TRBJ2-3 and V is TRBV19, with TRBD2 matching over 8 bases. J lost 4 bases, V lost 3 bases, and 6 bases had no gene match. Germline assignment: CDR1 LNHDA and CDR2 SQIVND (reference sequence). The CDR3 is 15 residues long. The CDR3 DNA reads TGTGCCAGTAGTATCGGGAGGGCCGGAGCAGATACGCAGTATTTT. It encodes CASSIGRAGADTQYF.

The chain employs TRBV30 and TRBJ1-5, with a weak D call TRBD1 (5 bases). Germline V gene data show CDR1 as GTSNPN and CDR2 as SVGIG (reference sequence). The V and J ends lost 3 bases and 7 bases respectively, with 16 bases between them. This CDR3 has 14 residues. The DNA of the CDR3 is TGTGCCTGGAGCCGAAGTGGGGGGGAACAGCCCCAGCATTTT. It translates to CAWSRSGGEQPQHF.

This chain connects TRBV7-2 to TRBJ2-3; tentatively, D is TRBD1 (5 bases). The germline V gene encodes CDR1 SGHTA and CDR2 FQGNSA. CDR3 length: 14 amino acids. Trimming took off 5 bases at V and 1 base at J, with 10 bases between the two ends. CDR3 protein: CASSSRVRTDTQYF. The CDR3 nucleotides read TGTGCCAGCAGCAGCAGGGTCCGCACAGATACGCAGTATTTT.

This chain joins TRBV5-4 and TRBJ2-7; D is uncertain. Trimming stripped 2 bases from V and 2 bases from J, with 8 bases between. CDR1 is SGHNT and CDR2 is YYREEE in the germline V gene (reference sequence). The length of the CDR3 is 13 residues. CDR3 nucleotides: TGTGCCAGCAGCTTAGACGTTACCTACGAGCAGTACTTC. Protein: CASSLDVTYEQYF.

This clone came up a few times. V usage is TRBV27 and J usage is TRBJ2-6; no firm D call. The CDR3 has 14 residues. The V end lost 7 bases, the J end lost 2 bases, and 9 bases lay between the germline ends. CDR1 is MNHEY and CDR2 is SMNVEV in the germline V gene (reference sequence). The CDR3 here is CASKSVPGANVLTF. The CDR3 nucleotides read TGTGCCAGCAAGAGTGTGCCTGGGGCCAACGTCCTGACTTTC.

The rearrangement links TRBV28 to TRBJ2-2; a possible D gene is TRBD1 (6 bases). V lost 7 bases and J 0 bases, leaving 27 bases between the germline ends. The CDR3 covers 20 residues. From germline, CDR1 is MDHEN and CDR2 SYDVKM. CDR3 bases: TGTGCCAGCACTGACGCCGGACAGTTTAAAGGAAGGGCGAACACCGGGGAGCTGTTTTTT. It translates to CASTDAGQFKGRANTGELFF. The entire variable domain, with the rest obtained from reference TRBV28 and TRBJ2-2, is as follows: DVKVTQSSRYLVKRTGEKVFLECVQDMDHENMFWYRQDPGLGLRLIYFSYDVKMKEKGDIPEGYSVSREKKERFSLILESASTNQTSMYLCASTDAGQFKGRANTGELFFGEGSRLTVL.

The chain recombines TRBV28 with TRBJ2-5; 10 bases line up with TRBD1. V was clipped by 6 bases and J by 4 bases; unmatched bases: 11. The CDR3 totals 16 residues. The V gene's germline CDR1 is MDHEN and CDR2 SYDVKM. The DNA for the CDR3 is TGTGCCAGCAGGCCCTTTGGGACAGGGGATTTAGAGACCCAGTACTTC. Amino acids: CASRPFGTGDLETQYF.

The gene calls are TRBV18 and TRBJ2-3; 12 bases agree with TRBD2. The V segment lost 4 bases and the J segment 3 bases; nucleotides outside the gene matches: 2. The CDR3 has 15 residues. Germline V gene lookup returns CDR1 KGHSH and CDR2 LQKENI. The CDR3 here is CASSLTSGRTDTQYF. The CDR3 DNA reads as TGTGCCAGCTCACTTACTAGCGGGAGGACAGATACGCAGTATTTT.

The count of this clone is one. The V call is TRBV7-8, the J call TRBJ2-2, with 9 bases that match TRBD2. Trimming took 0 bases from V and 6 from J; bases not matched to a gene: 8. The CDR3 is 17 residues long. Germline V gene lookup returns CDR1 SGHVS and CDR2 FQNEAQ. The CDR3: CASSLATSGLIAGELFF. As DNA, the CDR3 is TGTGCCAGCAGCTTAGCGACTAGCGGATTAATAGCCGGGGAGCTGTTTTTT.

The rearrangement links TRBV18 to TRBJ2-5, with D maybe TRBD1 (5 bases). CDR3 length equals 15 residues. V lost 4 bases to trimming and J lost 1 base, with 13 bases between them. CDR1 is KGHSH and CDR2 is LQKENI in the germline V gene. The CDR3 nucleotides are TGTGCCAGCTCACTCTACAGGAGATCCCAAGAGACCCAGTACTTC. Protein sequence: CASSLYRRSQETQYF.

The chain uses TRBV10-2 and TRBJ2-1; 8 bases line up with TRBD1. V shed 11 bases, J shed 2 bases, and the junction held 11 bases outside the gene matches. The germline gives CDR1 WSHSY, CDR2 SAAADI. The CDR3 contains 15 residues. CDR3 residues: CAPVDGTGTYNEQFF. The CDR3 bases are TGCGCCCCAGTAGACGGGACAGGTACCTACAATGAGCAGTTCTTC.

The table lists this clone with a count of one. CDR3 loop: CASSLGLSGTGGSPLHF. CDR3 sequence (DNA): TGCGCCAGCAGCTTGGGCCTCTCCGGGACAGGGGGTTCACCCCTCCACTTT. The gene calls are TRBV5-1 and TRBJ1-6; 11 bases map to TRBD1. CDR3 length equals 17 residues. Germline V lookup: CDR1 SGHRS, CDR2 YFSETQ. V was pared by 0 bases and J by 9 bases, with 8 bases of the junction left unmatched.

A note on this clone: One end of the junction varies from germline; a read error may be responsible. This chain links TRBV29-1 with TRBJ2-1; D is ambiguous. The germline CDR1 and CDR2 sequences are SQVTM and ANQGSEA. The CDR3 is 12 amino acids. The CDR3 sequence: CSKVGSSNEQFF. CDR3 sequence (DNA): TGCAGTAAAGTGGGCTCCTCCAATGAGCAGTTCTTC.

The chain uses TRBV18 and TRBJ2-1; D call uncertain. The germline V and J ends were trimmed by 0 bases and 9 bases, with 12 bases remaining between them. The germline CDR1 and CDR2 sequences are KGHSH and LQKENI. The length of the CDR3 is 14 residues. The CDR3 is CASSPPTEVGEQFF. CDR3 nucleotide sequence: TGTGCCAGCTCACCACCGACCGAAGTCGGTGAGCAGTTCTTC.

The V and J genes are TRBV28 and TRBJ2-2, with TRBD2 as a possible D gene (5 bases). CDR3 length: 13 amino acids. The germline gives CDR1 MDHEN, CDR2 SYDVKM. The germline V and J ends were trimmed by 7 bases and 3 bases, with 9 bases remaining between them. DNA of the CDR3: TGTGCCAGCATGAGGGCGGACACCGGGGAGCTGTTTTTT. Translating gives CASMRADTGELFF. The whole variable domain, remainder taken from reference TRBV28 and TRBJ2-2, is DVKVTQSSRYLVKRTGEKVFLECVQDMDHENMFWYRQDPGLGLRLIYFSYDVKMKEKGDIPEGYSVSREKKERFSLILESASTNQTSMYLCASMRADTGELFFGEGSRLTVL.

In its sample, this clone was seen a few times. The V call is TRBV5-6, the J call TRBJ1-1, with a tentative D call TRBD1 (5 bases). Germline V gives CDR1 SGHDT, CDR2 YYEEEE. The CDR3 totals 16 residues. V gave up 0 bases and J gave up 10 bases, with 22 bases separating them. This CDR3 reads CASSLAGFSQQERAFF. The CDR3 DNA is TGTGCCAGCAGCTTGGCCGGGTTCAGCCAACAGGAGAGAGCTTTCTTT.